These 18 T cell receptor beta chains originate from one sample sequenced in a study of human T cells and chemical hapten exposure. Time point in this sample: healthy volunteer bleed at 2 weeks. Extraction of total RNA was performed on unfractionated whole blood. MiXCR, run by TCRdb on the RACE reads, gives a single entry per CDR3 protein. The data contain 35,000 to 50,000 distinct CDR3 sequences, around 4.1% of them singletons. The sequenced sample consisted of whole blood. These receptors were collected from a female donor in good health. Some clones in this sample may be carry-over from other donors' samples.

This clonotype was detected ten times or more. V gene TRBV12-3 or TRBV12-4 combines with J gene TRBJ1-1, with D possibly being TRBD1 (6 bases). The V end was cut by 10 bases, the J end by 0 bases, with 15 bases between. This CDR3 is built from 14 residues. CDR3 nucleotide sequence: TGTGCCACCCAGAGGGGACACCTGAACACTGAAGCTTTCTTT. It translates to CATQRGHLNTEAFF.

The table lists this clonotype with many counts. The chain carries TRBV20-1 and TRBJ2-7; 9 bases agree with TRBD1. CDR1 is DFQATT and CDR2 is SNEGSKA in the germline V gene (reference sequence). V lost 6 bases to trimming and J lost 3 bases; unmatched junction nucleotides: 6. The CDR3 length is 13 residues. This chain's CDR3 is CSARGGQGYEQYF. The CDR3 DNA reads TGCAGTGCCCGAGGGGGACAGGGCTACGAGCAGTACTTC.

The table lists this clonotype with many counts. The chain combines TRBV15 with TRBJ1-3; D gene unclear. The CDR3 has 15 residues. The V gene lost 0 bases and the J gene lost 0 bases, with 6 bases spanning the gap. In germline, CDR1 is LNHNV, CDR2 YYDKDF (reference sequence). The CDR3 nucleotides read TGTGCCACCAGCAGAGAGAGGTTCTCTGGAAACACCATATATTTT. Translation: CATSRERFSGNTIYF.

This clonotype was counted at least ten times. The DNA for the CDR3 is TGTGCCAGCAGCTTAGATTTGGGGGCCTCCTACAATGAGCAGTTCTTC. The encoded protein is CASSLDLGASYNEQFF. The chain carries TRBV11-3 and TRBJ2-1; D is perhaps TRBD1 (6 bases). V was pared by 0 bases and J by 0 bases, with 9 bases between. CDR1 and CDR2 (germline): SGHNT, YENEEA. This CDR3 has 16 amino acids.

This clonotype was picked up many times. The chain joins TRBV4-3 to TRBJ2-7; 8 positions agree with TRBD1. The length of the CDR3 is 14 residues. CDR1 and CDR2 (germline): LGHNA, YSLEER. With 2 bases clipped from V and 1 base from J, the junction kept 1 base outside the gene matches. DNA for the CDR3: TGCGCCAGCAGCCAATACAGGGGGTCCTACGAGCAGTACTTC. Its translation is CASSQYRGSYEQYF.

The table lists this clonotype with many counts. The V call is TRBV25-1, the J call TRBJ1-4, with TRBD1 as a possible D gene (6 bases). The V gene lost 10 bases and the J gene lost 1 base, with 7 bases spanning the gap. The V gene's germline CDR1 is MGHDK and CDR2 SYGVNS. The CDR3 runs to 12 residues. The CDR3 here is CATGVTNEKLFF. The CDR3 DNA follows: TGTGCCACAGGGGTAACTAATGAAAAACTGTTTTTT.

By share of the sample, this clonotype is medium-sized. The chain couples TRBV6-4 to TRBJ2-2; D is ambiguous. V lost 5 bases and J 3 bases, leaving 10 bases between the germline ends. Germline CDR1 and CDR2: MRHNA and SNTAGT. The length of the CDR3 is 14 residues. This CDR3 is CASSMDGDTGELFF. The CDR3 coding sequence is TGTGCCAGCAGTATGGACGGAGACACCGGGGAGCTGTTTTTT.

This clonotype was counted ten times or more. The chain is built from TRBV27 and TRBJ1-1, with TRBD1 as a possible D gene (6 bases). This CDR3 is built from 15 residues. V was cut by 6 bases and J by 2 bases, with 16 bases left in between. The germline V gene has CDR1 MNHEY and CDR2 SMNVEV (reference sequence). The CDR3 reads CASSLGDISNTEAFF. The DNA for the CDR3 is TGTGCCAGCAGCTTGGGGGACATCTCCAACACTGAAGCTTTCTTT.

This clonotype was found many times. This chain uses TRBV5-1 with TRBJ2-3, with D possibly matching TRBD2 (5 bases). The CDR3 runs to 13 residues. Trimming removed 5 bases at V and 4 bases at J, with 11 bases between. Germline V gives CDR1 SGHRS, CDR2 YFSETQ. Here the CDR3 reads CASRNSAADTQYF. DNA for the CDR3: TGCGCCAGCAGGAATTCAGCGGCAGATACGCAGTATTTT.

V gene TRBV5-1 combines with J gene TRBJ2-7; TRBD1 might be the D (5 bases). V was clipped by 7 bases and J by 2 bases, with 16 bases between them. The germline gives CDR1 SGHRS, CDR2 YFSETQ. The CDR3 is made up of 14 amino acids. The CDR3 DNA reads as TGCGCCAGCTCCTCCAGGGCAGGGACCTACGAGCAGTACTTC. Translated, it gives CASSSRAGTYEQYF.

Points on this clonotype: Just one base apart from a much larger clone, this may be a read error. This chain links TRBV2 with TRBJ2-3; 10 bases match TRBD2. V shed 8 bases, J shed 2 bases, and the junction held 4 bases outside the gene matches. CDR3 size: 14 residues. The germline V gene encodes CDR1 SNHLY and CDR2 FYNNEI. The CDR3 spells CASRLAGVTDTQYF. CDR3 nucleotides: TGTGCCAGCCGCCTAGCGGGGGTCACAGATACGCAGTATTTT.

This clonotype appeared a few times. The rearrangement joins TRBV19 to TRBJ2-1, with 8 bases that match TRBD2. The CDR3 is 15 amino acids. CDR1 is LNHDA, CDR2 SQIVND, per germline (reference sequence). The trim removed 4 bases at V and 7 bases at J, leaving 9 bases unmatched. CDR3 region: CASSTGGGSENEQFF. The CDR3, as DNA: TGTGCCAGTAGTACGGGCGGGGGGTCGGAAAATGAGCAGTTCTTC.

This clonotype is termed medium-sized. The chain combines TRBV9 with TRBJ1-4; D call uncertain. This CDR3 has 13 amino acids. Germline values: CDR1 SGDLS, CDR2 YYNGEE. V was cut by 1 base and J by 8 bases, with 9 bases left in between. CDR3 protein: CASSVSGGEKLFF. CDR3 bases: TGTGCCAGCAGCGTATCAGGAGGGGAAAAACTGTTTTTT.

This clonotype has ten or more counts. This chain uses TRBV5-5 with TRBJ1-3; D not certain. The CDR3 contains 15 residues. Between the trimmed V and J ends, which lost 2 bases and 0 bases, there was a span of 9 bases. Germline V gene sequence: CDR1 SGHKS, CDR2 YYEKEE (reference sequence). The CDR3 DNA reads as TGTGCCAGCAGCTTCTACACGAGCTCTGGAAACACCATATATTTT. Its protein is CASSFYTSSGNTIYF.

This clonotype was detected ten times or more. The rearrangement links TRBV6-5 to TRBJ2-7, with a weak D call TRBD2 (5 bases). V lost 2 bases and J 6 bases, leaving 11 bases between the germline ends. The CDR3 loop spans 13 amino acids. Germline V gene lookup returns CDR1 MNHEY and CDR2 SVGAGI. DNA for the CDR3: TGTGCCAGCAGTTACGGGCTAGCCTCCGAGCAGTACTTC. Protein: CASSYGLASEQYF.

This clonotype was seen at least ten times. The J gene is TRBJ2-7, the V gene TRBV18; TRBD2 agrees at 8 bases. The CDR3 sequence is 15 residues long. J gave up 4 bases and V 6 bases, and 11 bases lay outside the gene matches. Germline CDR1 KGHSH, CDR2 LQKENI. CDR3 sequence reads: CASSTTGGFIYEQYF. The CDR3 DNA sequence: TGTGCCAGCTCCACGACGGGGGGGTTTATTTACGAGCAGTACTTC.

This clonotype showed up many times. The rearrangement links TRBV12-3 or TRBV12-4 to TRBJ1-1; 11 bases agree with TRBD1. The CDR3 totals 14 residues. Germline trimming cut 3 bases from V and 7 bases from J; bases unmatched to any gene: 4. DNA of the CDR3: TGTGCCAGCAGTTTGGGACAGGGGGGTTTTGAAGCTTTCTTT. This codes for CASSLGQGGFEAFF.

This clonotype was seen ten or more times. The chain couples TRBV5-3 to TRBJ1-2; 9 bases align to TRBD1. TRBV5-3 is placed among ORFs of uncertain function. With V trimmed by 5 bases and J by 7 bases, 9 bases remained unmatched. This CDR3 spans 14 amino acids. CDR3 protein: CARRQLGQGSGYTF. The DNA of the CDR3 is TGTGCCAGAAGACAACTAGGACAGGGGTCTGGCTACACCTTC.